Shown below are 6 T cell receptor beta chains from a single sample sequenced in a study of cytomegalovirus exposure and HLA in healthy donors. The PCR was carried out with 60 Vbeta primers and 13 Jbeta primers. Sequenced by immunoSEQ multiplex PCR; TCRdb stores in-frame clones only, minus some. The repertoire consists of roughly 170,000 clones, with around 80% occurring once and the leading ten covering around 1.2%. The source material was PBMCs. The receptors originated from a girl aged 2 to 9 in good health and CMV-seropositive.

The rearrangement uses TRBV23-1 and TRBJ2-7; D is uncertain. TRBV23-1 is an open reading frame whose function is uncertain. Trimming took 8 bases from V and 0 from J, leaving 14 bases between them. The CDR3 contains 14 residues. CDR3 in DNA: TGCGCCAGCCCGAAACTCTACCCCTCCTACGAGCAGTACTTC. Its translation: CASPKLYPSYEQYF.

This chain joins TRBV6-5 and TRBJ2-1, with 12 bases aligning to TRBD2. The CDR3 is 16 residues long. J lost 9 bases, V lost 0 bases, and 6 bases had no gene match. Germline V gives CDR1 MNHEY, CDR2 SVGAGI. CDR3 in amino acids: CASSYSGTSGSSEQFF. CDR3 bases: TGTGCCAGCAGTTACTCCGGGACTAGCGGGTCTTCTGAGCAGTTCTTC.

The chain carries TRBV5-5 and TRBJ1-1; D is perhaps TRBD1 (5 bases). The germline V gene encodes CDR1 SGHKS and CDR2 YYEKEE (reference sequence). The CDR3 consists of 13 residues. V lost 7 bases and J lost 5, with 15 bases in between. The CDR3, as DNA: TGTGCCAGCCGCGGGACCCCGGGGACTGAAGCTTTCTTT. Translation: CASRGTPGTEAFF.

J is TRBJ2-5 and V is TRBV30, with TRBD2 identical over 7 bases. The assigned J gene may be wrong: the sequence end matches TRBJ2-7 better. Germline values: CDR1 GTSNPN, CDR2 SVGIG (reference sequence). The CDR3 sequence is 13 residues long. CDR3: CAGRERLPYEQYF. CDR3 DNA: TGTGCAGGGCGGGAGCGGCTACCCTACGAGCAGTACTTC.

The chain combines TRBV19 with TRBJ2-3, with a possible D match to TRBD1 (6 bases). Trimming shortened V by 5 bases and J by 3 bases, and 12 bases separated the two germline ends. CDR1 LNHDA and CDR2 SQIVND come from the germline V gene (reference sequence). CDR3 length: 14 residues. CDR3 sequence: CASSSRGSTDTQYF. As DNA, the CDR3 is TGTGCCAGTAGTTCGAGGGGGTCGACAGATACGCAGTATTTT.

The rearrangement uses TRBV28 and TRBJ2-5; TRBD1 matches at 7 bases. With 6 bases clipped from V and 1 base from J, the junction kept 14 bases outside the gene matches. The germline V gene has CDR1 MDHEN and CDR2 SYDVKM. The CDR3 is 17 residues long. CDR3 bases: TGTGCCAGCAGCCTCGGACTCCTCAAGGGGGCCCAAGAGACCCAGTACTTC. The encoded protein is CASSLGLLKGAQETQYF. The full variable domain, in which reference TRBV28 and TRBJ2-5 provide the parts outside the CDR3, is DVKVTQSSRYLVKRTGEKVFLECVQDMDHENMFWYRQDPGLGLRLIYFSYDVKMKEKGDIPEGYSVSREKKERFSLILESASTNQTSMYLCASSLGLLKGAQETQYFGPGTRLLVL.